These 10 T cell receptor beta chains were all obtained from the same sample, sequenced in a study of blood T cell repertoires in COVID-19 (dated by TCRdb to about 2020). To prepare the library, the immunoSEQ multiplex PCR assay was applied. TCRdb's version of the immuneACCESS table is confined to in-frame rearrangements and falls short of the full clone set. An unresolved V gene accounts for under half of the shortfall where checked; the remainder is of unknown origin. The sample table contains more than 95,000 clones; only one count was recorded for about 90% of them. 3% to 3.5% of the sample lies in the top ten. Material for sequencing was peripheral blood. All receptors derive from a middle-aged man in a cohort sampled during active COVID-19.

The J gene is TRBJ1-1, the V gene TRBV7-8; 8 bases line up with TRBD1. The CDR3 loop spans 14 amino acids. CDR1 is SGHVS, CDR2 FQNEAQ, per germline. V lost 2 bases to trimming and J lost 2 bases; unmatched junction nucleotides: 1. CDR3 coding DNA: TGTGCCAGCAGCTTAACAGGGGGAAACACTGAAGCTTTCTTT. Its translation is CASSLTGGNTEAFF.

V is TRBV4-2 and J is TRBJ2-2; TRBD1 might be the D (6 bases). This CDR3 contains 15 residues. Germline lookup yields CDR1 LGHNA and CDR2 YNFKEQ. Trimming removed 2 bases from V and 2 bases from J, with 9 bases in between. The CDR3 bases are TGTGCCAGCAGCCAACGCAGGGGCAACACCGGGGAGCTGTTTTTT. Amino acid sequence: CASSQRRGNTGELFF.

Turning to this clone: This CDR3 is also generated by other DNA sequences in the sample. The CDR3 spells CATGERGGLQEQFF. The CDR3, as DNA: TGTGCCACCGGGGAGCGGGGGGGCCTACAAGAGCAGTTCTTC. J is TRBJ2-1 and V is TRBV13; 10 nucleotides match TRBD2. V trimming: 10 bases; J trimming: 10 bases; junction bases outside the gene matches: 13. The CDR3 runs to 14 residues. Germline V gene sequence: CDR1 PRHDT, CDR2 FYEKMQ (reference sequence).

This chain uses TRBV7-9 with TRBJ2-1; no clear D. V lost 5 bases to trimming and J lost 10 bases, with 12 bases between them. The germline CDR1 and CDR2 sequences are SEHNR and FQNEAQ (reference sequence). The CDR3 sequence is 12 residues long. CDR3 bases: TGTGCCAGCAGCCTGTGGCCCTGGGAGCAGTTCTTC. This sequence encodes CASSLWPWEQFF.

The V and J genes are TRBV15 and TRBJ1-3; D gene ambiguous. Germline assignment: CDR1 LNHNV and CDR2 YYDKDF (reference sequence). V was clipped by 2 bases and J by 2 bases, with 10 bases between them. The CDR3 length is 15 residues. The CDR3 loop reads CATSRYSQAGNTIYF. CDR3 nucleotides: TGTGCCACCAGCAGATATTCTCAGGCTGGAAACACCATATATTTT.

The chain joins TRBV19 to TRBJ1-6, with 9 nucleotides matching TRBD1. V lost 6 bases and J lost 7; bases outside the gene matches: 4. The length of the CDR3 is 14 residues. In germline, CDR1 is LNHDA, CDR2 SQIVND (reference sequence). The chain's CDR3 is CASRDGTGNSPLHF. The CDR3, as DNA: TGTGCCAGTAGAGACGGGACAGGGAATTCACCCCTCCACTTT.

The chain employs TRBV3-1 (or the pseudogene TRBV3-2) and TRBJ2-6; the D is unclear. The germline CDR1 and CDR2 sequences are LGHDT and YNNKEL (reference sequence). The CDR3 extends over 15 amino acids. The V gene lost 3 bases and the J gene lost 0 bases, with 6 bases spanning the gap. As DNA, the CDR3 is TGTGCCAGCAGCCAGTACAGCTCTGGGGCCAACGTCCTGACTTTC. This gives the protein CASSQYSSGANVLTF.

This clone was observed a handful of times. This chain connects TRBV5-1 to TRBJ1-5; 7 bases are shared with TRBD1. Germline trimming cut 4 bases from V and 4 bases from J; bases unmatched to any gene: 5. The CDR3 covers 14 residues. Per germline, CDR1 SGHRS and CDR2 YFSETQ. CDR3 DNA: TGCGCCAGCAGCGAAGGGACAGAGAATCAGCCCCAGCATTTT. Translating it yields CASSEGTENQPQHF. The full variable domain, completed using reference TRBV5-1 and TRBJ1-5, is KAGVTQTPRYLIKTRGQQVTLSCSPISGHRSVSWYQQTPGQGLQFLFEYFSETQRNKGNFPGRFSGRQFSNSRSEMNVSTLELGDSALYLCASSEGTENQPQHFGDGTRLSIL.

CDR3 in amino acids: CSGAGTVTGELFF. The CDR3, as DNA: TGCAGCGGGGCGGGGACAGTCACCGGGGAGCTGTTTTTT. The chain employs TRBV29-1 and TRBJ2-2; D is perhaps TRBD1 (7 bases). The V gene lost 7 bases and the J gene lost 4 bases, with 13 bases spanning the gap. The V gene's germline CDR1 is SQVTM and CDR2 ANQGSEA. This CDR3 comprises 13 residues.

V and J are TRBV7-6 and TRBJ1-4; maybe TRBD1 (6 bases). Between the trimmed V and J ends, which lost 1 base and 9 bases, there was a span of 12 bases. This CDR3 is built from 14 residues. Germline V CDR1 and CDR2: SGHVS, FNYEAQ. In nucleotides, the CDR3 is TGTGCCAGCAGCTTAGACAGGGTTAACAAAAAACTGTTTTTT. Protein: CASSLDRVNKKLFF.